The 22 T cell receptor beta chains in this list originate from one sample, sequenced in a study of blood T cell repertoires in COVID-19. The method was immunoSEQ multiplex PCR; TCRdb's version includes in-frame clones alone and lacks a portion of them. Here the sample spans 130,000 or so clones, 88% being singletons. Sequenced input: peripheral blood. Source of these receptors: a human donor with COVID-19, enrolled during active disease. The donor label of this sample is uncertain.

The V and J genes are TRBV9 and TRBJ2-2; D is unclear. This CDR3 region has 13 residues. Trimming removed 2 bases from V and 3 bases from J, with 5 bases in between. CDR1 is SGDLS and CDR2 is YYNGEE in the germline V gene. The CDR3 region has the DNA TGTGCCAGCAGCGTTGGAGACACCGGGGAGCTGTTTTTT. It specifies CASSVGDTGELFF.

V is TRBV5-4 and J is TRBJ2-5; a weak D match, TRBD2 (6 bases). Germline CDR1 and CDR2: SGHNT and YYREEE (reference sequence). The CDR3 is 13 amino acids. The germline V and J ends were trimmed by 4 bases and 4 bases, with 11 bases remaining between them. The DNA for the CDR3 is TGTGCCAGCAGCCCGACTAGGCGAGAGACCCAGTACTTC. Its translation: CASSPTRRETQYF.

The V call is TRBV7-9, the J call TRBJ2-2; the match to TRBD1 covers 7 bases. Germline CDR1 and CDR2: SEHNR and FQNEAQ (reference sequence). V trimming: 5 bases; J trimming: 6 bases; junction bases outside the gene matches: 6. There are 14 residues in the CDR3. DNA of the CDR3: TGTGCCAGCAGCCTCGACAGGGACCCCGGGGAGCTGTTTTTT. Translation: CASSLDRDPGELFF.

This clone was seen a single time. This chain joins TRBV6-5 and TRBJ2-3; the match to TRBD2 covers 7 bases. The CDR3 sequence is 12 residues long. CDR1 and CDR2 (germline): MNHEY, SVGAGI. V shed 5 bases and J 5 bases; nucleotides not matched to a gene: 1. CDR3 amino acids: CASSTGGDTQYF. Written as DNA, the CDR3 is TGTGCCAGCAGTACGGGGGGAGATACGCAGTATTTT.

This clone was seen just once. V is TRBV5-1 and J is TRBJ1-2; 7 bases map to TRBD1. V was clipped by 4 bases and J by 6 bases; unmatched bases: 6. The CDR3 length is 13 residues. CDR1 is SGHRS, CDR2 YFSETQ, per germline. The CDR3 coding sequence is TGCGCCAGCAGCAGTACAGGGGAAAATGGCTACACCTTC. This encodes CASSSTGENGYTF.

This chain connects TRBV6-5 to TRBJ1-1, with 8 bases aligning to TRBD1. Trimming cost V 7 bases and J 1 base; bases outside gene matches: 8. The germline V gene encodes CDR1 MNHEY and CDR2 SVGAGI. The CDR3 is made up of 15 amino acids. The CDR3 protein is CASKGQAVANTEAFF. The CDR3 DNA reads TGTGCCAGCAAGGGACAGGCGGTTGCGAACACTGAAGCTTTCTTT.

This clone showed up just once. The CDR3 protein is CASSQEAHRPGGYTF. The CDR3 coding sequence is TGTGCCAGCAGCCAAGAGGCGCACAGGCCCGGTGGCTACACCTTC. This chain joins TRBV3-1 (or the pseudogene TRBV3-2) and TRBJ1-2; D is perhaps TRBD1 (5 bases). CDR3 length: 15 amino acids. Trimming stripped 0 bases from V and 7 bases from J, with 15 bases between. Per the germline V gene, CDR1 is LGHDT and CDR2 is YNNKEL (reference sequence).

The sample holds one count of this clone. This chain connects TRBV4-1 to TRBJ2-1; 8 bases agree with TRBD1. Unmatched junction bases numbered 6, after V lost 2 bases and J lost 15 bases. This CDR3 is 12 amino acids long. CDR1 and CDR2 from the germline V gene are MGHRA and YSYEKL. The CDR3, as DNA: TGCGCCAGCAGCCAACCGCGGGACAGGAGGTTCTTC. Translated: CASSQPRDRRFF.

This clone was seen just once. V is TRBV2 and J is TRBJ1-1, with 10 bases that match TRBD1. The CDR3 runs 23 residues. V was pared by 3 bases and J by 4 bases, with 29 bases of the junction left unmatched. Germline CDR1 SNHLY, CDR2 FYNNEI. Written as DNA, the CDR3 is TGTGCCAGCAGTGAGGGGGGGGTTAGCGGGACAGGGGAATTTTCCCCGAAAGGCACTGAAGCTTTCTTT. Its translation: CASSEGGVSGTGEFSPKGTEAFF.

V usage is TRBV6-5 and J usage is TRBJ2-7, with 13 bases that match TRBD2. This CDR3 has 14 amino acids. Looked up from germline, CDR1 is MNHEY and CDR2 is SVGAGI. V was clipped by 5 bases and J by 7 bases; unmatched bases: 5. CDR3 in amino acids: CASSTGLAGREQYF. DNA of the CDR3: TGTGCCAGCAGTACGGGACTAGCGGGGAGAGAGCAGTACTTC.

The chain is built from TRBV19 and TRBJ1-4; D perhaps matches TRBD1 (6 bases). The germline V and J ends were trimmed by 5 bases and 3 bases, with 13 bases remaining between them. The V gene's germline CDR1 is LNHDA and CDR2 SQIVND (reference sequence). The CDR3 consists of 15 residues. The CDR3 DNA reads TGTGCCAGTAGTTTACAGGGTGAGGCTAATGAAAAACTGTTTTTT. Translation: CASSLQGEANEKLFF. Using reference TRBV19 and TRBJ1-4 for the parts outside the CDR3, the full variable domain is DGGITQSPKYLFRKEGQNVTLSCEQNLNHDAMYWYRQDPGQGLRLIYYSQIVNDFQKGDIAEGYSVSREKKESFPLTVTSAQKNPTAFYLCASSLQGEANEKLFFGSGTQLSVL.

This sequence joins TRBV6-2 or TRBV6-3 and TRBJ1-5; TRBD1 agrees at 7 bases. This CDR3 comprises 17 residues. J gave up 1 base and V 4 bases, and 10 bases lay outside the gene matches. The germline V gene has CDR1 MNHEY and CDR2 SVGEGT. The CDR3 here is CASSSLQDRSSNQPQHF. The CDR3 region has the DNA TGTGCCAGCAGTTCCCTCCAGGACAGGAGCAGCAATCAGCCCCAGCATTTT.

Remarks on this clone: The junction departs from the called germline gene at one end, perhaps through a read error. The chain joins TRBV2 to TRBJ2-1, with 7 bases matching TRBD1. The CDR3 length is 14 residues. Per germline, CDR1 SNHLY and CDR2 FYNNEI. CDR3 residues: CASKDRVSDNEQFF. For the CDR3, the DNA is TGTGCCAGCAAAGACAGGGTCTCCGACAATGAGCAGTTCTTC.

V gene TRBV6-6 combines with J gene TRBJ2-7; D may be TRBD1 (5 bases). Germline assignment: CDR1 MNHNY and CDR2 SVGAGI (reference sequence). Trimming took 0 bases from V and 7 from J, leaving 10 bases between them. This CDR3 comprises 13 residues. The CDR3 is CASSYSWGEEQYF. The CDR3 DNA sequence: TGTGCCAGCAGTTACTCGTGGGGCGAGGAGCAGTACTTC.

This sequence joins TRBV7-3 and TRBJ2-2, with 9 bases aligning to TRBD1. The CDR3 covers 14 residues. Trimming took 5 bases from V and 3 from J; bases not matched to a gene: 1. Germline CDR1 SGHTA, CDR2 FQGTGA. CDR3 loop: CASSRDRDTGELFF. CDR3 in DNA: TGTGCCAGCAGCCGGGACAGGGACACCGGGGAGCTGTTTTTT.

This chain links TRBV4-1 with TRBJ1-2; TRBD1 might be the D (6 bases). Trimming cost V 4 bases and J 0 bases, with 15 bases left between them. Germline V gene sequence: CDR1 MGHRA, CDR2 YSYEKL. The CDR3 extends over 16 amino acids. In DNA form, the CDR3 reads TGCGCCAGCAGCCTCTTAATGGACAGATCTAACTATGGCTACACCTTC. It encodes CASSLLMDRSNYGYTF.

This clone was seen only once. V is TRBV27 and J is TRBJ1-5, with D maybe TRBD1 (5 bases). Germline CDR1 and CDR2: MNHEY and SMNVEV (reference sequence). Trimming shortened V by 5 bases and J by 7 bases, and 9 bases separated the two germline ends. The CDR3 contains 12 residues. The CDR3 nucleotides read TGTGCCAGCAGTCTTCCAGGGCAGCCCCAGCATTTT. Translating gives CASSLPGQPQHF.

The sample holds one count of this clone. The same CDR3 arises from other DNA sequences in this sample as well. The chain couples TRBV30 to TRBJ1-5, with a possible D match to TRBD1 (5 bases). Looked up from germline, CDR1 is GTSNPN and CDR2 is SVGIG (reference sequence). This CDR3 is 13 amino acids long. Trimming pared 1 base from V and 2 bases from J, leaving 6 bases between. CDR3 protein: CAWSGGGNQPQHF. The CDR3 DNA is TGTGCCTGGAGTGGGGGGGGCAATCAGCCCCAGCATTTT. Variable domain in full (rest from reference TRBV30 and TRBJ1-5): SQTIHQWPATLVQPVGSPLSLECTVEGTSNPNLYWYRQAAGRGLQLLFYSVGIGQISSEVPQNLSASRPQDRQFILSSKKLLLSDSGFYLCAWSGGGNQPQHFGDGTRLSIL.

This chain connects TRBV14 to TRBJ2-1; 8 bases match TRBD2. Trimming took 4 bases from V and 5 from J; bases not matched to a gene: 4. The CDR3 totals 14 residues. Germline values: CDR1 SGHDN, CDR2 FVKESK. CDR3 region: CASSPGGWNNEQFF. The CDR3 DNA reads as TGTGCCAGCAGCCCGGGGGGGTGGAACAATGAGCAGTTCTTC. Together with reference TRBV14 and TRBJ2-1, the CDR3 gives the full variable domain: EAGVTQFPSHSVIEKGQTVTLRCDPISGHDNLYWYRRVMGKEIKFLLHFVKESKQDESGMPNNRFLAERTGGTYSTLKVQPAELEDSGVYFCASSPGGWNNEQFFGPGTRLTVL.

This chain links TRBV10-3 with TRBJ2-3; the D gene is possibly TRBD1 (5 bases). The germline V gene has CDR1 ENHRY and CDR2 SYGVKD. CDR3 length equals 16 residues. V lost 2 bases and J lost 4, with 16 bases in between. This CDR3 is CAISESGRARADTQYF. Written as DNA, the CDR3 is TGTGCCATCAGTGAGAGTGGCAGAGCCAGGGCAGATACGCAGTATTTT.

The chain employs TRBV12-5 and TRBJ1-2; 7 bases agree with TRBD1. There are 13 residues in the CDR3. After removal of 7 bases from V and 5 bases from J, the junction contained 7 bases not matched to a gene. CDR1 and CDR2 from the germline V gene are LGHNT and FRNRAP. Here the CDR3 DNA reads TGTGCTAGTGCTAAAGACAGGGATTATGGCTACACCTTC. It translates to CASAKDRDYGYTF.

The chain recombines TRBV19 with TRBJ2-1, with 8 bases that match TRBD1. CDR1 and CDR2 (germline): LNHDA, SQIVND (reference sequence). The CDR3 has 15 residues. Germline trimming cut 5 bases from V and 4 bases from J; bases unmatched to any gene: 7. CDR3 in amino acids: CASSPRQGWYNEQFF. CDR3 in DNA: TGTGCCAGTAGTCCCCGACAGGGGTGGTACAATGAGCAGTTCTTC. Supplemented by reference TRBV19 and TRBJ2-1, the full variable domain reads DGGITQSPKYLFRKEGQNVTLSCEQNLNHDAMYWYRQDPGQGLRLIYYSQIVNDFQKGDIAEGYSVSREKKESFPLTVTSAQKNPTAFYLCASSPRQGWYNEQFFGPGTRLTVL.